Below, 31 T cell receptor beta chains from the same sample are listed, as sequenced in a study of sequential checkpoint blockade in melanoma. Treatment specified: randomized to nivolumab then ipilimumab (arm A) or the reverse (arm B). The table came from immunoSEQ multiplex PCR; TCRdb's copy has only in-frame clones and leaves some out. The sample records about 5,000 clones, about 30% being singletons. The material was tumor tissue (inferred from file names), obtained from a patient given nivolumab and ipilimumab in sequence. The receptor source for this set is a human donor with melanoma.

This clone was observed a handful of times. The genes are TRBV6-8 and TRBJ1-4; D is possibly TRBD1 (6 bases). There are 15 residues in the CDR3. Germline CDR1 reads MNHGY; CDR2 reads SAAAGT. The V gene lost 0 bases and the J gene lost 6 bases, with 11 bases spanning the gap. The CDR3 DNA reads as TGTGCCAGCAGTTACTCCGGGGGCAGGGATGAAAAACTGTTTTTT. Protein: CASSYSGGRDEKLFF.

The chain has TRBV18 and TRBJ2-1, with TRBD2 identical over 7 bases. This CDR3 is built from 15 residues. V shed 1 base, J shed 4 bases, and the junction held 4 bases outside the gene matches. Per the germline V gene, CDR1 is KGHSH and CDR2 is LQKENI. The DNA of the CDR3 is TGTGCCAGCTCACCACGCGGGAGTGGGTACAATGAGCAGTTCTTC. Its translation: CASSPRGSGYNEQFF.

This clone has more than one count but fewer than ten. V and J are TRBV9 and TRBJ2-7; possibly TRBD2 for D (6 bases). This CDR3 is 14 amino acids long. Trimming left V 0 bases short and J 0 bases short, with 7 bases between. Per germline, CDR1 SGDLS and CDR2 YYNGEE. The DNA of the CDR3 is TGTGCCAGCAGCGTAGCGGGAGCCTCCTACGAGCAGTACTTC. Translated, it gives CASSVAGASYEQYF.

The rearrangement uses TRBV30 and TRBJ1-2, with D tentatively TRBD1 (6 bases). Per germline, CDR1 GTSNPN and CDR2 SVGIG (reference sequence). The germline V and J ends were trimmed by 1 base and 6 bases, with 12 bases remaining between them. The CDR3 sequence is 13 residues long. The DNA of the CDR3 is TGTGCCTGGAGTGCAGGGGAGTCGAATGGCTACACCTTC. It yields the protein CAWSAGESNGYTF.

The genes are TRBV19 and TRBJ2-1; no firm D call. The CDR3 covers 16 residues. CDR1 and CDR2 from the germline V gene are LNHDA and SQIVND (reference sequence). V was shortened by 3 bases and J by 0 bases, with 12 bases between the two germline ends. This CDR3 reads CASSIANPSSYNEQFF. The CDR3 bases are TGTGCCAGTAGTATTGCGAACCCCAGCTCCTACAATGAGCAGTTCTTC.

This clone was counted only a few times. The CDR3 region is CASSYSMGGGQQETQYF. The CDR3 DNA follows: TGTGCCAGCAGTTACTCTATGGGGGGAGGGCAGCAAGAGACCCAGTACTTC. The rearrangement joins TRBV6-8 to TRBJ2-5; TRBD2 aligns across 7 bases. V lost 0 bases to trimming and J lost 2 bases; unmatched junction nucleotides: 9. The germline gives CDR1 MNHGY, CDR2 SAAAGT. The CDR3 has 17 residues.

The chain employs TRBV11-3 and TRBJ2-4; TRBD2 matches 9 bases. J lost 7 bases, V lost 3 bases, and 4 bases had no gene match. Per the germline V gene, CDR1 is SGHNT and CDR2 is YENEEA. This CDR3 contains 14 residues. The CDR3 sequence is CASSFLAGANIQYF. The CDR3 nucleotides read TGTGCCAGCAGCTTCTTAGCGGGAGCCAACATTCAGTACTTC.

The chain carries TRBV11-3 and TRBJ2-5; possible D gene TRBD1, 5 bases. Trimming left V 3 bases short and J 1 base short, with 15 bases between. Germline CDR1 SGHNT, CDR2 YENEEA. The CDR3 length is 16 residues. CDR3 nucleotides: TGTGCCAGCAGCTTCAATTCTGGGGCGGCCCAAGAGACCCAGTACTTC. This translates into CASSFNSGAAQETQYF.

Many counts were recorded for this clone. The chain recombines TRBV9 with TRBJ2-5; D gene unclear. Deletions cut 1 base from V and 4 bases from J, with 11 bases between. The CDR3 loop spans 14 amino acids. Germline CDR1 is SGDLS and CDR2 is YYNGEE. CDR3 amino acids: CASSVSSLGETQYF. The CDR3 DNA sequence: TGTGCCAGCAGCGTATCCAGCTTGGGAGAGACCCAGTACTTC. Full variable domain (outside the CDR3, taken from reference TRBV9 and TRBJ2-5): DSGVTQTPKHLITATGQRVTLRCSPRSGDLSVYWYQQSLDQGLQFLIQYYNGEERAKGNILERFSAQQFPDLHSELNLSSLELGDSALYFCASSVSSLGETQYFGPGTRLLVL.

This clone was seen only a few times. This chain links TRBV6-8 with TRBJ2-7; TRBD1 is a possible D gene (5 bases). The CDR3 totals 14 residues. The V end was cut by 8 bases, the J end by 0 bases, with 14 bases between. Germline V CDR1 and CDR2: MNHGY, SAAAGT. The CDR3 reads CASLLGAGSYEQYF. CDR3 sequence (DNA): TGTGCCAGCCTTTTAGGGGCAGGCTCCTACGAGCAGTACTTC.

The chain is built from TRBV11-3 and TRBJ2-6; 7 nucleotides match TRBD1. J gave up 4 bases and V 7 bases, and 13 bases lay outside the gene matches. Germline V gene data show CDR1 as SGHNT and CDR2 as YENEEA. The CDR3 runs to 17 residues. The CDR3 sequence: CASTGDEGAPGANVLTF. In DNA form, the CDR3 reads TGTGCCAGCACTGGGGACGAGGGGGCCCCGGGGGCCAACGTCCTGACTTTC.

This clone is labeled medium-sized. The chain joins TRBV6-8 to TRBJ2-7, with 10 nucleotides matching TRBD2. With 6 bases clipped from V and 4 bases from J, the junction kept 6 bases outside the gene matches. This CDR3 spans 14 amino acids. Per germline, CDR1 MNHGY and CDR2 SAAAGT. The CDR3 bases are TGTGCCAGCAGGGAAACTAGCGGGATTTACGAGCAGTACTTC. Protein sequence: CASRETSGIYEQYF.

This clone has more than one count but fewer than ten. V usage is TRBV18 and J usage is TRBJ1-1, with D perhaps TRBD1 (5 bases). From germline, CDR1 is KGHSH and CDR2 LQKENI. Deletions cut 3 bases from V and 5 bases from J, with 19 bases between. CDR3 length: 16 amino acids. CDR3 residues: CASSPLPGPSETEAFF. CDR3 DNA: TGTGCCAGCTCACCTCTACCGGGACCCTCCGAAACTGAAGCTTTCTTT.

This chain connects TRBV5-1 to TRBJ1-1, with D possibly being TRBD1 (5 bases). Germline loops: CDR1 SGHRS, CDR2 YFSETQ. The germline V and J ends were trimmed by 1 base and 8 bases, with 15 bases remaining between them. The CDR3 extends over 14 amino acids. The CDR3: CASSLRQGLGEAFF. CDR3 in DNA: TGCGCCAGCAGCTTGAGGCAGGGCCTGGGGGAAGCTTTCTTT.

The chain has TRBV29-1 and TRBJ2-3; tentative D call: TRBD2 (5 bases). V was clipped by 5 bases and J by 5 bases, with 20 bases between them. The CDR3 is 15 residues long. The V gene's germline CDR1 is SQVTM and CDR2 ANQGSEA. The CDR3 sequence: CSVPLDSTNRDTQYF. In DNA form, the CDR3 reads TGCAGCGTTCCTTTGGACTCGACGAATCGAGATACGCAGTATTTT.

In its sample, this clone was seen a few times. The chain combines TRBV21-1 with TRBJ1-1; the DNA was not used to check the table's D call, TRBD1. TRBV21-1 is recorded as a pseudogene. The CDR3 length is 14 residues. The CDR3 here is CASSEAGGNTEAFF. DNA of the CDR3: TGTGCCAGCAGTGAAGCAGGGGGCAACACTGAAGCTTTCTTT.

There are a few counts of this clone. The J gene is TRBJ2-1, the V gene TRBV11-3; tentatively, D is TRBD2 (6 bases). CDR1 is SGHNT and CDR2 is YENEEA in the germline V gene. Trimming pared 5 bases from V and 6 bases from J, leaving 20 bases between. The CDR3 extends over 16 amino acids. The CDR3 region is CASSQVAPRGLNEQFF. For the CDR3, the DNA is TGTGCCAGCAGCCAAGTGGCCCCCCGGGGACTCAATGAGCAGTTCTTC.

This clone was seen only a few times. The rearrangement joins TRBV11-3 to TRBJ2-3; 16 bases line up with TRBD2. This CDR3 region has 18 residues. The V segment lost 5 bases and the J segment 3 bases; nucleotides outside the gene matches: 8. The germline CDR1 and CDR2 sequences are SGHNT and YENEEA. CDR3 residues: CASSPGTSGRAITDTQYF. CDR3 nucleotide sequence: TGTGCCAGCAGCCCTGGGACTAGCGGGAGGGCCATAACAGATACGCAGTATTTT. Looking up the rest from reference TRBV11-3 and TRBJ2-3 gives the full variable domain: EAGVVQSPRYKIIEKKQPVAFWCNPISGHNTLYWYLQNLGQGPELLIRYENEEAVDDSQLPKDRFSAERLKGVDSTLKIQPAELGDSAVYLCASSPGTSGRAITDTQYFGPGTRLTVL.

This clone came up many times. The CDR3 sequence is CASSLTGSNQPQHF. The DNA for the CDR3 is TGCGCCAGCAGCCTGACAGGGAGCAATCAGCCCCAGCATTTT. The V and J genes are TRBV4-1 and TRBJ1-5, with 7 nucleotides matching TRBD1. There are 14 residues in the CDR3. Germline values: CDR1 MGHRA, CDR2 YSYEKL. The V and J ends lost 4 bases and 1 base, in that order; junction bases with no gene match: 1.

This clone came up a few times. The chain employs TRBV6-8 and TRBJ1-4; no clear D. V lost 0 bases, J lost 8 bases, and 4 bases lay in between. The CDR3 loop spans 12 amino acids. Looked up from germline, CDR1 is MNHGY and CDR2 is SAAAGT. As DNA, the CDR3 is TGTGCCAGCAGTTACTCGAGGGAAAAACTGTTTTTT. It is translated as CASSYSREKLFF.

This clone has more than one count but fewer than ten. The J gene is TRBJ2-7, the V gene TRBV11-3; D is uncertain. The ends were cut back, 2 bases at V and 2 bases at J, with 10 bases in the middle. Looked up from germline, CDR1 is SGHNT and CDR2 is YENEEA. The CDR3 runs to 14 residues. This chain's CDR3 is CASSLLDGTYEQYF. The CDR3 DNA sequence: TGTGCCAGCAGCTTACTGGACGGAACCTACGAGCAGTACTTC.

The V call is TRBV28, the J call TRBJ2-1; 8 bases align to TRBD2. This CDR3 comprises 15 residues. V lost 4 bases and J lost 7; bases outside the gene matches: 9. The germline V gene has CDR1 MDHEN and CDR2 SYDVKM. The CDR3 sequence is CASSSPAGANNEQFF. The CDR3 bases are TGTGCCAGCAGTTCGCCAGCGGGAGCAAATAATGAGCAGTTCTTC. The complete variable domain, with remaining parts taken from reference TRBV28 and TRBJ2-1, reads DVKVTQSSRYLVKRTGEKVFLECVQDMDHENMFWYRQDPGLGLRLIYFSYDVKMKEKGDIPEGYSVSREKKERFSLILESASTNQTSMYLCASSSPAGANNEQFFGPGTRLTVL.

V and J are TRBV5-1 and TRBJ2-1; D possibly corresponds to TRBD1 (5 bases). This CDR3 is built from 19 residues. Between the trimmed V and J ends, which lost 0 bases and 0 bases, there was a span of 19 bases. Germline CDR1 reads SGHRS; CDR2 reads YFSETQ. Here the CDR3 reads CASSLDPTSGLSSYNEQFF. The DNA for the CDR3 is TGCGCCAGCAGCTTGGATCCTACTTCAGGGTTAAGCTCCTACAATGAGCAGTTCTTC.

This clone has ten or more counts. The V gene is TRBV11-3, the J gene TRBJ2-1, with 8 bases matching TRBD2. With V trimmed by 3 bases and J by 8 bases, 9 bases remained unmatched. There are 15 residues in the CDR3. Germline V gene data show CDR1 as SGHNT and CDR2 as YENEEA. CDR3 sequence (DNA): TGTGCCAGCAGCTTGGAAGCGGGAGCTATACATGAGCAGTTCTTC. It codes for CASSLEAGAIHEQFF. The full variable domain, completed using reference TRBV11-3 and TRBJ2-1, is EAGVVQSPRYKIIEKKQPVAFWCNPISGHNTLYWYLQNLGQGPELLIRYENEEAVDDSQLPKDRFSAERLKGVDSTLKIQPAELGDSAVYLCASSLEAGAIHEQFFGPGTRLTVL.

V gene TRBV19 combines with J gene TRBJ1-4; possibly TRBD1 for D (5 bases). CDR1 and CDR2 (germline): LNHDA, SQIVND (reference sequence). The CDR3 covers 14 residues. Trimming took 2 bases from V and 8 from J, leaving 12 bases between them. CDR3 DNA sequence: TGTGCCAGTAGTATAATCGGGGCAAGGGAAAAACTGTTTTTT. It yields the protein CASSIIGAREKLFF.

The chain's CDR3 is CSVGQPNYGYTF. CDR3 nucleotide sequence: TGCAGCGTTGGCCAACCAAACTATGGCTACACCTTC. The J gene is TRBJ1-2, the V gene TRBV29-1; D remains unclear. This CDR3 region has 12 residues. Per the germline V gene, CDR1 is SQVTM and CDR2 is ANQGSEA. Trimming pared 4 bases from V and 2 bases from J, leaving 8 bases between.

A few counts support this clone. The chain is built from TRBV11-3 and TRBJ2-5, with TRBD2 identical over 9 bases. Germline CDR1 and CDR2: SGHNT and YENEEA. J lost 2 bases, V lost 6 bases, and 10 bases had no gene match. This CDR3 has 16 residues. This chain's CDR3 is CASSSRPLAGQETQYF. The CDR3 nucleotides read TGTGCCAGCAGTTCAAGGCCCCTAGCGGGACAAGAGACCCAGTACTTC.

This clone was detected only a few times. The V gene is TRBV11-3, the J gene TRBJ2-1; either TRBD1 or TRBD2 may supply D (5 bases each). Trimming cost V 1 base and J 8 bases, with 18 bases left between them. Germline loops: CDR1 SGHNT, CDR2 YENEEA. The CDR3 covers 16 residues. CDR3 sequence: CASSLVVAGRADEQFF. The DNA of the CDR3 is TGTGCCAGCAGCTTAGTGGTGGCAGGGCGGGCGGATGAGCAGTTCTTC. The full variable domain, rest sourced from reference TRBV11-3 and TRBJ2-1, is EAGVVQSPRYKIIEKKQPVAFWCNPISGHNTLYWYLQNLGQGPELLIRYENEEAVDDSQLPKDRFSAERLKGVDSTLKIQPAELGDSAVYLCASSLVVAGRADEQFFGPGTRLTVL.

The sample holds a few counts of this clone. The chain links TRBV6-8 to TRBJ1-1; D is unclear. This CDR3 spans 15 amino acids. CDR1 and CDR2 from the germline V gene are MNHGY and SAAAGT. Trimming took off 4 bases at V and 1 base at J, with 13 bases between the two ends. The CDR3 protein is CASSLRDLTNTEAFF. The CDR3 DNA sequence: TGTGCCAGCAGTTTAAGAGACCTGACGAACACTGAAGCTTTCTTT.

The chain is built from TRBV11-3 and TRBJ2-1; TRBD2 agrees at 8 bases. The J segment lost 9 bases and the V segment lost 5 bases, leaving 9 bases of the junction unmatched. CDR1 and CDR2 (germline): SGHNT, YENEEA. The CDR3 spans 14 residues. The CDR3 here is CASSLSGSGGEQFF. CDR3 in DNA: TGTGCCAGCAGCCTAAGCGGGAGCGGTGGTGAGCAGTTCTTC.

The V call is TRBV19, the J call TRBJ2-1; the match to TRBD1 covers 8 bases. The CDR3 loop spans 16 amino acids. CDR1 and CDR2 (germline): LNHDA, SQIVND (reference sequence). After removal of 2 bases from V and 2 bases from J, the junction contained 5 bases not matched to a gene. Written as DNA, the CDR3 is TGTGCCAGTAGTATATATGGGACAGGAACCTACAATGAGCAGTTCTTC. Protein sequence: CASSIYGTGTYNEQFF.